This record concerns one TCR beta chain sequence. The sample originates from a study of T-cell reconstitution after alpha-beta-depleted transplantation in children. This CDR3 has 14 residues. V shed 5 bases, J shed 2 bases, and the junction held 5 bases outside the gene matches. Germline assignment: CDR1 SEHNR and CDR2 FQNEAQ (reference sequence). The library targeted TCRbeta and was prepared with unique molecular identifiers. TCRdb reanalysed the PCR reads using MiXCR and keeps one entry per CDR3 protein. The data hold 250,000 to 300,000 distinct CDR3 sequences, with approximately 9.8% observed a single time.

The TCR was taken from a human donor who donated a stem cell graft to a child with SCID. V usage is TRBV7-9 and J usage is TRBJ2-7; the match to TRBD2 covers 8 bases. Sequencing was performed on PBMCs from the stem cell graft donor, taken from the stem cell graft. Here the CDR3 reads CASSPLAGPYEQYF. The CDR3 bases are TGTGCCAGCAGCCCGCTAGCGGGTCCCTACGAGCAGTACTTC.